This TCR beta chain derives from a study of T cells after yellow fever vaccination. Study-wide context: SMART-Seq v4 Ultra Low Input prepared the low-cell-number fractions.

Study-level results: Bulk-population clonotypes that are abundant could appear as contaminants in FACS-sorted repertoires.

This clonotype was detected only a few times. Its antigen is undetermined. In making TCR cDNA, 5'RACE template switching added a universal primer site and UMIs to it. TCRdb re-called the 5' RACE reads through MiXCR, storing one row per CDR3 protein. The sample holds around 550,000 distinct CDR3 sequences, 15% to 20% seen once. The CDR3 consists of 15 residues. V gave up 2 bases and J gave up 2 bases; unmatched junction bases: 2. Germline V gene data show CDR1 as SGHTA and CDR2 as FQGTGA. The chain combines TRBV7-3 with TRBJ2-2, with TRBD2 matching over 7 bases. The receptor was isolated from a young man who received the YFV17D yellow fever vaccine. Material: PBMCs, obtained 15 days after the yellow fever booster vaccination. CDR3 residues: CASSLAGDNTGELFF. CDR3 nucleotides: TGTGCCAGCAGCTTAGCGGGGGATAACACCGGGGAGCTGTTTTTT.